This T cell receptor (beta chain) was obtained from a study of blood T cell repertoires in COVID-19. Study context: The cDNA or gDNA used as material had been derived from T cells, B-cell-depleted T cells, or PBMCs.

Clones were read by immunoSEQ multiplex PCR, and TCRdb kept only the in-frame ones, dropping some. The sample holds 200,000 to 250,000 clones, roughly 80% seen once. Residents of around 24 US areas, aged roughly 18 to 89 years, made up the participants. The CDR3 is 15 amino acids. V lost 10 bases and J lost 8; bases outside the gene matches: 12. Germline V gene lookup returns CDR1 WNHNN and CDR2 SYGVQD (reference sequence). This TCR was sampled from a woman in her 40s with acute COVID-19. The sequencing sample was made of PBMCs or T cells enriched from blood (not recorded which). The chain combines TRBV10-1 with TRBJ2-1, with 12 bases matching TRBD2. The CDR3 DNA reads TGCGCCACCGCACCACTAGCGGGGGGCGAGGATGAGCAGTTCTTC. Amino acid sequence: CATAPLAGGEDEQFF.